This T cell receptor beta chain was profiled in a study of T-cell memory formation after mild COVID-19. V gave up 5 bases and J gave up 7 bases, with 15 bases separating them. Germline loops: CDR1 SEHNR, CDR2 FQNEAQ (reference sequence). The CDR3 has 15 residues. TCRdb redid the calling of the 5' RACE reads with MiXCR, one entry per CDR3 protein. This sample has hundreds of thousands of distinct CDR3 sequences, with roughly 18% found just once. Study conclusions and caveats: Several responding clones turned up in pre-infection memory, indicating that cross-reactive memory may have taken part.

This clonotype was observed a few times. The antigen is not known. The chain uses TRBV7-9 and TRBJ1-6; D gene uncertain. The receptor was isolated from an adult woman who had mild COVID-19 (a few samples of this study predate the infection). Cell type and time point are not known. The sequenced sample consisted of PBMCs or a T cell subset sorted from them (not recorded which). The CDR3 sequence is CASSLTEQTNSPLHF. DNA for the CDR3: TGTGCCAGCAGCCTCACGGAACAGACAAATTCACCCCTCCACTTT.